Each of the 24 T cell receptor beta chains below was sequenced from the same sample in a study of PD-L1 blockade in urothelial cancer. This sample's time point: pretreatment peripheral blood. Only in-frame clones appear in the TCRdb table, and some are missing; sequencing was by immunoSEQ multiplex PCR. The table lists about 33,000 clones, over 75% of them singletons. The specimen was PBMCs, collected around atezolizumab (anti-PD-L1) treatment. These receptors originate from a man in his fifties or sixties with urothelial cancer.

This chain uses TRBV27 with TRBJ2-1, with no clear D. V shed 2 bases and J shed 2 bases, with 10 bases lying between them. Germline loops: CDR1 MNHEY, CDR2 SMNVEV (reference sequence). The CDR3 loop spans 15 amino acids. The CDR3, as DNA: TGTGCCAGCAGTTTAGGTGGCTCCCCCTACAATGAGCAGTTCTTC. Encoded protein: CASSLGGSPYNEQFF.

The V gene is TRBV29-1, the J gene TRBJ2-5, with 9 bases aligning to TRBD2. The CDR3 runs 13 residues. The germline CDR1 and CDR2 sequences are SQVTM and ANQGSEA. The V segment lost 4 bases and the J segment 5 bases; nucleotides outside the gene matches: 5. DNA for the CDR3: TGCAGCGTTGCGGCTAGCGGGAAGGAGACCCAGTACTTC. Its translation is CSVAASGKETQYF.

The chain joins TRBV4-3 to TRBJ1-2, with a tentative D call TRBD1 (6 bases). Germline V gives CDR1 LGHNA, CDR2 YSLEER. CDR3 length: 14 residues. V was pared by 1 base and J by 6 bases, with 12 bases between. CDR3 DNA: TGCGCCAGCAGCCAAGCCGGGACAATTGATGGCTACACCTTC. This encodes CASSQAGTIDGYTF.

The V call is TRBV30, the J call TRBJ1-2; a possible D gene is TRBD1 (6 bases). CDR1 and CDR2 from the germline V gene are GTSNPN and SVGIG (reference sequence). The CDR3 length is 14 residues. Trimming stripped 1 base from V and 11 bases from J, with 20 bases between. The DNA for the CDR3 is TGTGCCTGGAGTGAGCAGGCAGGGGTCACGCCTTACACCTTC. Amino acid sequence: CAWSEQAGVTPYTF.

The chain recombines TRBV7-4 with TRBJ1-1, with D possibly being TRBD1 (5 bases). The CDR3 extends over 20 amino acids. Trimming took off 4 bases at V and 4 bases at J, with 31 bases between the two ends. CDR1 SGHVT and CDR2 SQSDAQ come from the germline V gene. The CDR3, as DNA: TGTGCCAGCAGCTCCAGAAAAGGGCCATTTGCAGTGGGGGGGAGCACTGAAGCTTTCTTT. This gives the protein CASSSRKGPFAVGGSTEAFF.

V gene TRBV4-2 combines with J gene TRBJ2-1; 7 bases line up with TRBD2. The CDR3 loop spans 12 amino acids. V was pared by 1 base and J by 13 bases, with 4 bases of the junction left unmatched. Germline lookup yields CDR1 LGHNA and CDR2 YNFKEQ. The CDR3: CASSQGGGPQFF. The DNA for the CDR3 is TGTGCCAGCAGCCAAGGGGGGGGTCCACAGTTCTTC.

The chain uses TRBV19 and TRBJ2-3, with 7 bases matching TRBD2. Looked up from germline, CDR1 is LNHDA and CDR2 is SQIVND (reference sequence). V shed 5 bases, J shed 3 bases, and the junction held 11 bases outside the gene matches. CDR3 length: 16 amino acids. CDR3 sequence reads: CASSAGTTTMTDTQYF. In nucleotides, the CDR3 is TGTGCCAGTAGTGCCGGGACTACAACCATGACAGATACGCAGTATTTT.

This chain connects TRBV19 to TRBJ2-7; D gene unclear. Trimming shortened V by 2 bases and J by 0 bases, and 8 bases separated the two germline ends. The CDR3 has 14 residues. CDR1 LNHDA and CDR2 SQIVND come from the germline V gene (reference sequence). The DNA of the CDR3 is TGTGCCAGTAGTATAAGACTTGACTCCTACGAGCAGTACTTC. This gives the protein CASSIRLDSYEQYF.

The chain employs TRBV4-3 and TRBJ1-2, with no clear D. Trimming removed 0 bases at V and 8 bases at J, with 13 bases between. This CDR3 is 14 amino acids long. Germline loops: CDR1 LGHNA, CDR2 YSLEER. In DNA, the CDR3 is TGCGCCAGCAGCCAAGATAGGTCAGGCAGCGGCTACACCTTC. Translating gives CASSQDRSGSGYTF.

The chain employs TRBV30 and TRBJ2-3; no clear D gene. This CDR3 contains 15 residues. Germline V lookup: CDR1 GTSNPN, CDR2 SVGIG (reference sequence). V lost 0 bases and J lost 1, with 11 bases in between. CDR3 protein: CAWSVRQIRTDTQYF. The CDR3 region has the DNA TGTGCCTGGAGTGTACGTCAGATACGCACAGATACGCAGTATTTT.

This clone was detected many times. This sequence joins TRBV27 and TRBJ2-2; 7 nucleotides align to TRBD1. Trimming cost V 5 bases and J 2 bases; bases outside gene matches: 8. The germline CDR1 and CDR2 sequences are MNHEY and SMNVEV (reference sequence). The CDR3 extends over 16 amino acids. The CDR3 region has the DNA TGTGCCAGCAGTCCGGGACAGTCCTTCAACACCGGGGAGCTGTTTTTT. Translation gives CASSPGQSFNTGELFF.

The chain joins TRBV5-4 to TRBJ2-1; D possibly corresponds to TRBD1 (6 bases). The CDR3 is 15 residues long. The V end was cut by 0 bases, the J end by 3 bases, with 10 bases between. Germline CDR1 and CDR2: SGHNT and YYREEE (reference sequence). Written as DNA, the CDR3 is TGTGCCAGCAGCTTGGGACAGGTGAACTACAATGAGCAGTTCTTC. Encoded protein: CASSLGQVNYNEQFF.

V is TRBV15 and J is TRBJ2-7; 7 bases are shared with TRBD2. From germline, CDR1 is LNHNV and CDR2 YYDKDF (reference sequence). The CDR3 loop spans 14 amino acids. The J segment lost 7 bases and the V segment lost 3 bases, leaving 9 bases of the junction unmatched. The CDR3 reads CATSSPATRGEQYF. The CDR3 nucleotides read TGTGCCACCAGCAGCCCAGCGACGCGGGGGGAGCAGTACTTC.

The CDR3 is CASSLRTSGRTYNEQFF. The CDR3 nucleotides read TGTGCCAGCAGCTTGAGGACTAGCGGACGCACCTACAATGAGCAGTTCTTC. The J gene is TRBJ2-1, the V gene TRBV11-3, with TRBD2 matching 10 bases. Losses at the gene ends were 3 bases for V and 2 bases for J; bases not matched to a gene: 7. The CDR3 is made up of 17 amino acids. Germline CDR1 reads SGHNT; CDR2 reads YENEEA.

V is TRBV9 and J is TRBJ2-7; tentative D call: TRBD2 (6 bases). This CDR3 has 16 amino acids. V dropped 4 bases and J dropped 2 bases, with 19 bases sitting between them. Per the germline V gene, CDR1 is SGDLS and CDR2 is YYNGEE. The CDR3 DNA follows: TGTGCCAGCAGCACCTCCCGGGAGCGCCTAACCTACGAGCAGTACTTC. It translates to CASSTSRERLTYEQYF.

The chain carries TRBV19 and TRBJ1-5; 10 bases match TRBD1. V shed 10 bases and J 0 bases; nucleotides not matched to a gene: 3. This CDR3 has 14 amino acids. Germline V CDR1 and CDR2: LNHDA, SQIVND (reference sequence). The CDR3 sequence: CATRQGASNQPQHF. The DNA for the CDR3 is TGTGCCACCCGACAGGGGGCTAGCAATCAGCCCCAGCATTTT.

The chain carries TRBV6-1 and TRBJ1-2, with D maybe TRBD1 (5 bases). The germline V gene encodes CDR1 MNHNS and CDR2 SASEGT. The CDR3 totals 12 residues. V was trimmed by 7 bases and J by 13 bases, leaving 19 bases between them. CDR3 bases: TGTGCCAGCACATTGGGACTTCCCGGGTCCACCTTC. This encodes CASTLGLPGSTF.

This clone was observed once. The V gene is TRBV4-1, the J gene TRBJ2-3; TRBD2 might be the D (6 bases). Germline lookup yields CDR1 MGHRA and CDR2 YSYEKL. V gave up 3 bases and J gave up 10 bases, with 14 bases separating them. The CDR3 sequence is 13 residues long. The CDR3 here is CASSHPSGTPQYF. For the CDR3, the DNA is TGCGCCAGCAGCCACCCCTCCGGGACTCCGCAGTATTTT.

The CDR3 here is CASSPKETQYF. The CDR3 bases are TGTGCCAGCAGCCCTAAAGAGACCCAGTACTTC. The chain carries TRBV6-6 and TRBJ2-5, with no clear D. CDR1 is MNHNY, CDR2 SVGAGI, per germline (reference sequence). Between the trimmed V and J ends, which lost 6 bases and 3 bases, there was a span of 5 bases. CDR3 length: 11 amino acids.

V usage is TRBV27 and J usage is TRBJ1-1; D uncertain. Germline CDR1 is MNHEY and CDR2 is SMNVEV (reference sequence). This CDR3 contains 12 residues. Trimming pared 6 bases from V and 3 bases from J, leaving 8 bases between. The chain's CDR3 is CASRAAYTEAFF. CDR3 DNA: TGTGCCAGCAGAGCGGCTTACACTGAAGCTTTCTTT.

This chain connects TRBV7-8 to TRBJ1-2, with 9 bases aligning to TRBD1. The CDR3 is made up of 15 amino acids. Germline trimming cut 3 bases from V and 8 bases from J; bases unmatched to any gene: 10. From germline, CDR1 is SGHVS and CDR2 FQNEAQ. For the CDR3, the DNA is TGTGCCAGCAGCTTGGACAGGGGCGCTCGTAGCGGCTACACCTTC. Encoded protein: CASSLDRGARSGYTF.

The chain uses TRBV29-1 and TRBJ2-3, with 8 bases matching TRBD1. This CDR3 has 13 amino acids. The germline gives CDR1 SQVTM, CDR2 ANQGSEA. DNA for the CDR3: TGCACCGGTGGGGGACAGGGCACAGATACGCAGTATTTT. Translation: CTGGGQGTDTQYF.

The genes are TRBV7-2 and TRBJ2-3; 7 nucleotides align to TRBD1. Trimming removed 0 bases from V and 6 bases from J; junction bases left unmatched: 0. CDR1 SGHTA and CDR2 FQGNSA come from the germline V gene. The CDR3 spans 13 residues. CDR3 residues: CASSLADRDTQYF. The CDR3 coding sequence is TGTGCCAGCAGCTTAGCGGACAGGGATACGCAGTATTTT.

This clone was seen once. The chain links TRBV11-3 to TRBJ1-1; TRBD1 aligns across 7 bases. Germline CDR1 SGHNT, CDR2 YENEEA. V shed 4 bases and J 7 bases; nucleotides not matched to a gene: 6. The CDR3 totals 13 residues. The CDR3 sequence is CASSSHRDSEAFF. The CDR3 DNA sequence: TGTGCCAGCAGCTCTCACCGGGACAGTGAAGCTTTCTTT.